This TCR beta chain was retrieved from a study of T cell repertoires in cytomegalovirus infection. Study-level background: Recently identified HLA-C-restricted CMV epitopes were among the peptides used. CMV infection plus the matching HLA type was flagged by public TCR beta signatures.

Study-wide points: Predominance within the ex vivo response was attributable to HLA-C-restricted CMV-specific TCR beta clonotypes. Adding up the frequency of public TCR beta families identified people who carried CMV plus the relevant HLA.

The count of this clonotype is one. What it recognizes is unknown. A read error may be the cause here, since a much bigger clone is one base away. TCRdb analysed the reads with MiXCR anew, one entry per CDR3 protein. The profile shows some 700,000 distinct CDR3 sequences, 30% to 35% of them singletons. CDR3 length equals 13 residues. Per germline, CDR1 SGHVS and CDR2 FNYEAQ. This chain connects TRBV7-6 to TRBJ1-1; D ambiguous. This sequence was found in a human donor in good health (CMV status not recorded). Some clones in this sample may be carry-over from other donors' samples. The material sequenced was cultured PBMCs, taken from culture after CMV antigen stimulation. The CDR3 here is CVSSPGRDTEAFF. The CDR3 DNA reads TGTGTCAGCAGCCCCGGTAGGGACACTGAAGCTTTCTTT.